This TCR beta chain was sequenced during a study of blood T cell repertoires in COVID-19. Overall study: COVID-19 samples, acute and convalescent, were from the United States, Italy and Spain. PBMCs, B-cell-depleted T cells, or T cells were the source of the cDNA or gDNA that made up the material.

This CDR3 has 13 residues. Trimming took 2 bases from V and 4 from J; bases not matched to a gene: 1. Germline CDR1 is SGHVS and CDR2 is FNYEAQ. The cohort comprised adults aged roughly 18 to 95 years residing in 20 to 25 US areas. The authors' processing: Scientists estimated how many nucleated cells there were by amplifying reference gene primers. TCRdb's copy holds only in-frame clones and misses some; the assay was immunoSEQ multiplex PCR. V, J and clone size reflect that table, while D and trimming were determined from the DNA. The sample consists of hundreds of thousands of clones, 87% of them appearing once.

The TCR originated in a young woman with acute COVID-19. This sequence joins TRBV7-6 and TRBJ2-5; 7 bases align to TRBD1. Source material: PBMCs or T cells enriched from blood (not recorded which). The DNA for the CDR3 is TGTGCCAGCAGCTTAAACAGGGGAGAGACCCAGTACTTC. This codes for CASSLNRGETQYF.